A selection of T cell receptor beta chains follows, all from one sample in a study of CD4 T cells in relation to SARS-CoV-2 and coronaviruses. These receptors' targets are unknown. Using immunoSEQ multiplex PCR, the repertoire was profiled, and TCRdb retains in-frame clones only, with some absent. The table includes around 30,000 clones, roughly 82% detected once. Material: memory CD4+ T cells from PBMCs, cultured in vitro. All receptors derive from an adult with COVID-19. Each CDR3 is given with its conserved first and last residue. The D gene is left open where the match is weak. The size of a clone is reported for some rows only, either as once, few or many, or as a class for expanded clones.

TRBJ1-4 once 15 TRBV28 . CASSPRGLTNEKLFF TGTGCCAGCAGCCCCAGGGGCTTAACGAATGAAAAACTGTTTTTT
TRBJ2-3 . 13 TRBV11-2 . CASSFEGADTQYF TGTGCCAGCAGCTTTGAGGGGGCAGATACGCAGTATTTT
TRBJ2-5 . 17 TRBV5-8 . CASSLWDSEGSQETQYF TGTGCCAGCAGCTTGTGGGACTCAGAGGGCTCCCAAGAGACCCAGTACTTC
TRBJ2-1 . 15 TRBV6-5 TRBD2 CASRRGTSGSNEQFF TGTGCCAGCAGACGCGGGACTAGCGGGAGCAATGAGCAGTTCTTC
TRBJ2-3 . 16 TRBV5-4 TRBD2 CASSLAGGRVSDTQYF TGTGCCAGCAGCTTGGCCGGCGGGAGGGTATCAGATACGCAGTATTTT
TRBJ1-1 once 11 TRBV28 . CASRGATEAFF TGTGCCAGCCGAGGGGCCACTGAAGCTTTCTTT
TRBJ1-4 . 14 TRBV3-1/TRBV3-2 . CASSPVGRNEKLFF TGTGCCAGCAGCCCGGTGGGGAGGAATGAAAAACTGTTTTTT
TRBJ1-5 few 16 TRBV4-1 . CASSQETFRGNQPQHF TGCGCCAGCAGCCAAGAAACTTTCAGGGGCAATCAGCCCCAGCATTTT
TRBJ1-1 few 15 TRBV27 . CASSLSSSRGTEAFF TGTGCCAGCAGTTTATCATCTTCACGGGGGACTGAAGCTTTCTTT
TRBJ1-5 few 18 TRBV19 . CASSIFSQGTRGNQPQHF TGTGCCAGTAGTATATTCTCACAGGGTACGCGAGGCAATCAGCCCCAGCATTTT
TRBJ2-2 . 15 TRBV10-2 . CASSESGGRTGELFF TGCGCCAGCAGTGAGTCTGGGGGGCGAACCGGGGAGCTGTTTTTT
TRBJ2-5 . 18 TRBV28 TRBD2 CASCNRLAGGLWVETQYF TGTGCCAGCTGTAATCGCCTAGCGGGAGGGCTGTGGGTAGAGACCCAGTACTTC
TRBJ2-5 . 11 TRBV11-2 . CASSPQETQYF TGTGCCAGCAGCCCGCAAGAGACCCAGTACTTC
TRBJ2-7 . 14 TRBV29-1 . CSVEVRDLHHEQYF TGCAGCGTTGAAGTCCGGGACTTGCACCACGAGCAGTACTTC
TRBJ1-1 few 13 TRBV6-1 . CASSEMRGSEAFF TGTGCCAGCAGTGAAATGAGGGGCTCTGAAGCTTTCTTT
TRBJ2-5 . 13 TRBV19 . CASSDMGGQTQYF TGTGCCAGTAGTGACATGGGTGGCCAGACCCAGTACTTC
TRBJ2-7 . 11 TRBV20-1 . CSGARGEEQYF TGCAGTGGCGCCAGGGGGGAAGAGCAGTACTTC
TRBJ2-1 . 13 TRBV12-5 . CASGPPGDNEQFF TGTGCTAGTGGTCCCCCTGGGGACAATGAGCAGTTCTTC
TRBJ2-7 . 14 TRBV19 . CASGRTGDWDEQYF TGTGCCAGTGGACGAACAGGGGACTGGGACGAGCAGTACTTC
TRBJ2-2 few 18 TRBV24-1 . CATSARPTSIMGTGELFF TGTGCCACCAGTGCGCGGCCAACCTCCATCATGGGCACCGGGGAGCTGTTTTTT
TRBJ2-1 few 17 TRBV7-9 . CASSPSPLMRRNNEQFF TGTGCCAGCAGTCCCAGCCCCTTGATGCGACGGAACAATGAGCAGTTCTTC
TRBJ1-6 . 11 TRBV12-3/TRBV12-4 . CASSLSSPLHF TGTGCCAGCAGTTTATCCTCACCCCTCCACTTT
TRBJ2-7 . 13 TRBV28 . CASEGGHFYEQYF TGTGCCAGCGAGGGAGGACATTTCTACGAGCAGTACTTC
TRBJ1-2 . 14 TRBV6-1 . CASSESTGNYGYTF TGTGCCAGCAGTGAGTCGACCGGTAACTATGGCTACACCTTC
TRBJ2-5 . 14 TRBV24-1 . CATSDTTVEETQYF TGTGCCACCAGTGATACTACGGTAGAAGAGACCCAGTACTTC
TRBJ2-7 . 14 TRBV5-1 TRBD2 CASSPGTVTGLQYF TGCGCCAGCAGTCCCGGGACGGTTACGGGACTACAGTACTTC
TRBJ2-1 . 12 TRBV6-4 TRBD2 CASNPRETEQFF TGTGCCAGCAACCCGCGGGAGACTGAGCAGTTCTTC
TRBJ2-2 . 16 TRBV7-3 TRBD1 CASSLRKGQGVGELFF TGTGCCAGCAGCTTAAGAAAGGGTCAGGGGGTCGGGGAGCTGTTTTTT
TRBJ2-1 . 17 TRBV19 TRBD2 CASSSGLAGSSYNEQFF TGTGCCAGTAGTTCCGGACTAGCGGGAAGCTCCTACAATGAGCAGTTCTTC
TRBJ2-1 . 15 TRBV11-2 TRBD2 CASSLGLAPYNEQFF TGTGCCAGCAGCTTAGGACTAGCGCCATACAATGAGCAGTTCTTC
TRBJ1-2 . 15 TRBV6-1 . CASSESGLSRRGYTF TGTGCCAGCAGTGAATCCGGACTCTCAAGAAGGGGCTACACCTTC
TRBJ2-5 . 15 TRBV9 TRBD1 CASSFRTGAGETQYF TGTGCCAGCAGCTTCCGGACAGGGGCAGGGGAGACCCAGTACTTC
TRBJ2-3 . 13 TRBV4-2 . CASSQDGSQGQYF TGTGCCAGCAGCCAAGATGGGTCCCAGGGTCAGTATTTT
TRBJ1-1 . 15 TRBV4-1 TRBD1 CASSPFPGTGVEAFF TGCGCCAGCAGCCCATTTCCCGGGACAGGGGTTGAAGCTTTCTTT
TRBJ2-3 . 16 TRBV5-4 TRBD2 CASSAGTSGLADTQYF TGTGCCAGCAGCGCTGGGACTAGCGGACTCGCAGATACGCAGTATTTT
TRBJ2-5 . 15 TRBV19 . CASSIQGAHDGTQYF TGTGCCAGTAGTATACAAGGGGCCCACGATGGGACCCAGTACTTC
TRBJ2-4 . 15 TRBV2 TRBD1 CASSPGGVAKNIQYF TGTGCCAGCAGCCCAGGGGGTGTAGCCAAAAACATTCAGTACTTC
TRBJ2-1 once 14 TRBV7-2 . CASSLAQLAHEQFF TGTGCCAGCAGCTTAGCCCAGCTAGCCCATGAGCAGTTCTTC
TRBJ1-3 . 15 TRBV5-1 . CASSLEGGSGNTIYF TGCGCCAGCAGCTTGGAGGGGGGCTCTGGAAACACCATATATTTT
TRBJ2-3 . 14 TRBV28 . CASSLGDSTDTQYF TGTGCCAGCAGTTTAGGAGATAGCACAGATACGCAGTATTTT
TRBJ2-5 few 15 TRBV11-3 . CASSLNTGHQETQYF TGTGCCAGCAGCTTAAATACAGGCCACCAAGAGACCCAGTACTTC
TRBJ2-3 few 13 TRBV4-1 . CASRPVSTDTQYF TGCGCCAGCAGACCAGTTAGCACAGATACGCAGTATTTT
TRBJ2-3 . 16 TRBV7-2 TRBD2 CASRKPSGRRADTQYF TGTGCCAGCAGAAAGCCTAGCGGGAGAAGGGCAGATACGCAGTATTTT
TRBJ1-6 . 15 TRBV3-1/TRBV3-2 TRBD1 CASSPQQGFNSPLHF TGTGCCAGCAGCCCACAACAGGGGTTCAATTCACCCCTCCACTTT
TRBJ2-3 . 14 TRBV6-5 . CASKNPEATDTQYF TGTGCCAGCAAAAACCCAGAAGCCACAGATACGCAGTATTTT
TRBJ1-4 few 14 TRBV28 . CASSPRQFNEKLFF TGTGCCAGCAGTCCCCGCCAGTTTAATGAAAAACTGTTTTTT
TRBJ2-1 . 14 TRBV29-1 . CSALGLVLSNEQFF TGCAGCGCCCTAGGGCTAGTTCTTTCGAATGAGCAGTTCTTC
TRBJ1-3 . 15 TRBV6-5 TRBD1 CASSTAGTGRNTIYF TGTGCCAGCAGTACAGCCGGGACAGGACGGAACACCATATATTTT
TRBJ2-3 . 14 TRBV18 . CASSRGRGTDTQYF TGTGCCAGCTCACGAGGACGGGGCACAGATACGCAGTATTTT
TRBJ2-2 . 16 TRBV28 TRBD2 CASSSPSTSKLGELFF TGTGCCAGCAGTTCCCCCTCGACTAGCAAGTTGGGGGAGCTGTTTTTT
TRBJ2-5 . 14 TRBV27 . CASSLRGLWETQYF TGTGCCAGCAGTTTACGCGGCCTATGGGAGACCCAGTACTTC
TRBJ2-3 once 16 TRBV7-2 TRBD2 CASSSGTMISADTQYF TGTGCCAGCAGCTCCGGGACTATGATTTCTGCAGATACGCAGTATTTT
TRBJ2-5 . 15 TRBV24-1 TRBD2 CATSRGLAEQETQYF TGTGCCACCAGTCGCGGACTAGCGGAACAAGAGACCCAGTACTTC
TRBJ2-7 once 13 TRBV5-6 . CASSLAGANEQYF TGTGCCAGCAGCTTGGCAGGGGCCAACGAGCAGTACTTC